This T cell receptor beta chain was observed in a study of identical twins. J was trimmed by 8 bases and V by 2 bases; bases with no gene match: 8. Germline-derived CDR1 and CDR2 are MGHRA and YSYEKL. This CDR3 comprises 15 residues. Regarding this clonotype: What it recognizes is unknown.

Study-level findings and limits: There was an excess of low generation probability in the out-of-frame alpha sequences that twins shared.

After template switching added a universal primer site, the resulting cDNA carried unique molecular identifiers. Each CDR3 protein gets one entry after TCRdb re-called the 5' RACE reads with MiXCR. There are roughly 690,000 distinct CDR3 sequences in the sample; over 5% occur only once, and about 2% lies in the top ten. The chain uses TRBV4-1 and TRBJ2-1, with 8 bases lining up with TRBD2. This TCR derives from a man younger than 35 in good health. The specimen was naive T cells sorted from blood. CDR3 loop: CASSQLSGTLDEQFF. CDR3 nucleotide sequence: TGCGCCAGCAGCCAACTTAGCGGGACCCTGGATGAGCAGTTCTTC.